These T cell receptor beta chains were read from a single sample in a study of OX40 agonist ivuxolimab in advanced cancers. Clones were sequenced by immunoSEQ multiplex PCR, and TCRdb holds only the in-frame ones, with some missing. Of 30,000 to 45,000 clones in the sample, about 81% are singletons; the top ten hold about a fifth. Specimen: CD4+ or CD8+ T cells sorted from blood, collected in a trial of the OX40 agonist ivuxolimab. Receptors originate from an adult with an advanced solid tumor such as melanoma, head and neck, liver or kidney cancer. The CDR3 runs from the conserved cysteine through the conserved F or W. The D gene is left open where the match is weak. Clone size is stated in some rows and not others, as once, few, many or a class when expanded.

clone_size,d_call,v_call,cdr3_length,j_call,cdr3_nt,cdr3_aa
-,-,TRBV28,13,TRBJ1-2,TGTGCCAGCAGTTTTGGGCCGAACTATGGCTACACCTTC,CASSFGPNYGYTF
-,-,TRBV7-3,14,TRBJ2-7,TGTGCCAGCAGCTTTGGACAGACGCCCTACGAGCAGTACTTC,CASSFGQTPYEQYF
-,TRBD1,TRBV6-6,14,TRBJ1-6,TGTGCCAGCAGTCCGACAGGGAGAAATTCACCCCTCCACTTT,CASSPTGRNSPLHF
-,-,TRBV11-2,14,TRBJ2-3,TGTGCCAGCAGTTTAAGGGGGGACGTGGATACGCAGTATTTT,CASSLRGDVDTQYF
-,-,TRBV6-1,16,TRBJ2-4,TGTGCCAGCAGTGAAGGACAGATAAGTGCCAAAAACATTCAGTACTTC,CASSEGQISAKNIQYF
few,-,TRBV5-1,13,TRBJ1-3,TGCGCCAGCAGCTTTGGGGATGCGGACACCATATATTTT,CASSFGDADTIYF
-,TRBD2,TRBV27,15,TRBJ2-7,TGTGCCAGCAGCTCTTTTAGCGGGACTTCCTACGAGCAGTACTTC,CASSSFSGTSYEQYF
-,-,TRBV20-1,11,TRBJ2-1,TGCAGTGCTAGTTCTCCTCGGGCCACGTTCTTC,CSASSPRATFF
-,TRBD1,TRBV5-5,18,TRBJ1-2,TGTGCCAGCAGCTTGGATTGGGGCGTGACAGGGTCAAACTATGGCTACACCTTC,CASSLDWGVTGSNYGYTF
-,TRBD2,TRBV7-9,15,TRBJ2-1,TGTGCCAGCAGCCCTAGCGGGAGTGTCAGGAATGAGCAGTTCTTC,CASSPSGSVRNEQFF
-,-,TRBV19,14,TRBJ1-2,TGTGCCAGTACCCACGCGAGGGGAAATGGCCGCTACACCTTC,CASTHARGNGRYTF
-,TRBD2,TRBV5-1,14,TRBJ2-3,TGCGCCAGCAGCTTACGGGGGGGCCAAGGTACGCAGTATTTT,CASSLRGGQGTQYF
-,-,TRBV28,13,TRBJ1-2,TGTGCCAGCAGTCCCCACGGAAAAAGTGGCTACACCTTC,CASSPHGKSGYTF
few,-,TRBV4-1,12,TRBJ2-3,TGCGCCAGCAGCCACCACACAGATACGCAGTATTTT,CASSHHTDTQYF
-,-,TRBV6-6,11,TRBJ1-3,TGTGCCAGCAGACGAGGGGACCCCATATATTTT,CASRRGDPIYF
-,-,TRBV7-9,15,TRBJ1-3,TGTGCCAGCAGCTTAGAAGGACAGCCTGGAAACACCATATATTTT,CASSLEGQPGNTIYF
-,TRBD1,TRBV6-5,13,TRBJ1-5,TGTGCCAGCCATGACAGGGTAAGTCAGCCCCAGCATTTT,CASHDRVSQPQHF
-,-,TRBV19,13,TRBJ1-5,TGTGCCAGTAGTATGACAGTTAATCAGCCCCAGCATTTT,CASSMTVNQPQHF
-,-,TRBV6-5,12,TRBJ1-2,TGTGCCAGCAATTCAGGGGTATCTGGCTACACCTTC,CASNSGVSGYTF
once,TRBD1,TRBV10-1,14,TRBJ2-7,TGCGCCAGCAGTGAGTGGCAGGGGGCAGGGGAGCAGTACTTC,CASSEWQGAGEQYF
once,-,TRBV30,16,TRBJ1-5,TGTGCCTGGAGTGTAGGGTGGCAAAATAGCAATCAGCCCCAGCATTTT,CAWSVGWQNSNQPQHF
-,-,TRBV27,14,TRBJ2-3,TGTGCCAGCGGCCGAGTGGGGAACACAGATACGCAGTATTTT,CASGRVGNTDTQYF
-,TRBD1,TRBV6-5,15,TRBJ1-3,TGTGCCAGCAGTTCACAGGGGAAGTCTGGAAACACCATATATTTT,CASSSQGKSGNTIYF
-,TRBD1,TRBV10-3,15,TRBJ1-1,TGTGCCATCAGTGACGGACAGGGCCGAAACACTGAAGCTTTCTTT,CAISDGQGRNTEAFF
-,-,TRBV11-2,15,TRBJ2-7,TGTGCCAGCAGCTTAGATCATGGTAGGCCCTACGAGCAGTACTTC,CASSLDHGRPYEQYF
-,TRBD1,TRBV29-1,15,TRBJ2-3,TGCAGCGGATCAACAGGGGGCCGGAGGACAGATACGCAGTATTTT,CSGSTGGRRTDTQYF
-,-,TRBV7-2,15,TRBJ2-7,TGTGCCAGCAGTAACAACCCCTCCCCCCTCTACGAGCAGTACTTC,CASSNNPSPLYEQYF
-,-,TRBV5-1,16,TRBJ2-5,TGCGCCAGCAGCCTCTTGGGTCAGGGGATCCAAGAGACCCAGTACTTC,CASSLLGQGIQETQYF
-,TRBD1,TRBV6-6,14,TRBJ1-2,TGTGCCAGCGTAAAACAGGGGGTACCATATGGCTACACCTTC,CASVKQGVPYGYTF
once,TRBD1,TRBV15,15,TRBJ2-1,TGTGCCACCAGCAGAGAGACAGGGTATCTCCATGGGCAGTTCTTC,CATSRETGYLHGQFF
-,TRBD2,TRBV11-1,16,TRBJ2-3,TGTGCCAGCAGCCCCGGGACTAGCGGGAGGATACATACGCAGTATTTT,CASSPGTSGRIHTQYF
-,TRBD1,TRBV7-2,14,TRBJ1-2,TGTGCCAGCAGCCCATTGACAGGGAGCATAGGCTACACCTTC,CASSPLTGSIGYTF
-,-,TRBV11-1,13,TRBJ1-4,TGTGCCAGCAGCCGGAGGAGGGGTGAAAAACTGTTTTTT,CASSRRRGEKLFF
-,-,TRBV28,11,TRBJ1-2,TGTGCCAGCAGCCGGGACGTGGGCTACACCTTC,CASSRDVGYTF
-,-,TRBV28,13,TRBJ2-3,TGTGCCAGCAGTAGGACATACACAGATACGCAGTATTTT,CASSRTYTDTQYF
-,TRBD2,TRBV5-1,15,TRBJ2-1,TGCGCCAGCAGCTCCGGACTAGCGGGTAGCAATGAGCAGTTCTTC,CASSSGLAGSNEQFF
-,TRBD1,TRBV11-2,14,TRBJ1-1,TGTGCCAGCAGTCAAGACAGGGGTGGCACTGAAGCTTTCTTT,CASSQDRGGTEAFF
-,-,TRBV29-1,13,TRBJ2-7,TGCAGCGTCATCGACGGAGAGACCTACGAGCAGTACTTC,CSVIDGETYEQYF
-,TRBD1,TRBV11-3,15,TRBJ2-1,TGTGCCAGCAGCCCGGGACAGGGGGCTACACATGAGCAGTTCTTC,CASSPGQGATHEQFF
-,TRBD1,TRBV9,14,TRBJ1-2,TGTGCCAGCAGCGCCAACAGGGGACAAGTCGGCTACACCTTC,CASSANRGQVGYTF
-,TRBD2,TRBV29-1,14,TRBJ2-7,TGCAGCGTTGAAGGTCCTAGCGGGACCTACGAGCAGTACTTC,CSVEGPSGTYEQYF
-,-,TRBV11-2,13,TRBJ2-5,TGTGCCAGCAGCTTAGCTCTACAAGAGACCCAGTACTTC,CASSLALQETQYF
-,-,TRBV11-2,13,TRBJ2-7,TGTGCCAGCAGCTTAGATTACCGTTACGAGCAGTACTTC,CASSLDYRYEQYF
-,-,TRBV6-1,15,TRBJ2-2,TGTGCCAGCAGTGTGGTATCTACTAACACCGGGGAGCTGTTTTTT,CASSVVSTNTGELFF
-,-,TRBV7-9,14,TRBJ2-1,TGTGCCAGCAGCTTCCGGGGGACTTACAATGAGCAGTTCTTC,CASSFRGTYNEQFF
once,TRBD1,TRBV5-1,14,TRBJ1-1,TGCGCCAGCAGATACGACAGGGGCACAACTGAAGCTTTCTTT,CASRYDRGTTEAFF
-,-,TRBV5-4,13,TRBJ1-1,TGTGCCAGCAGCTTGCTTGGGGGGACTGAAGCTTTCTTT,CASSLLGGTEAFF
-,-,TRBV18,12,TRBJ2-1,TGTGCCAGCTCACTAAACTACAATGAGCAGTTCTTC,CASSLNYNEQFF
few,TRBD1,TRBV6-1,15,TRBJ1-4,TGTGCCAGCAGCTGGGGGGGACAGGGTAACGAAAAACTGTTTTTT,CASSWGGQGNEKLFF
-,-,TRBV4-2,14,TRBJ1-2,TGTGCCAGCAGCCAATTTACTTCAGGGGATGGCTACACCTTC,CASSQFTSGDGYTF